The source of this TCR beta chain is a study of cytomegalovirus exposure and HLA in healthy donors. The CDR3 extends over 13 amino acids. V shed 1 base and J 7 bases; nucleotides not matched to a gene: 0. The germline V gene has CDR1 SNHLY and CDR2 FYNNEI. The primer mix had 60 Vbeta and 13 Jbeta primers. The repertoire was sequenced with immunoSEQ multiplex PCR; TCRdb's copy has only in-frame clones and lacks some. This sample has around 90,000 clones, with 79% found just once. Points from the study as a whole: Other equally common chains were less clonally expanded than HLA-associated TCR beta chains, a later analysis showed.

Concerning this clone itself: Its specificity is not known.

Sequenced material: PBMCs. This sequence joins TRBV2 and TRBJ2-1; 8 positions agree with TRBD1. The source of this sequence is a male donor in good health and CMV-seropositive. The DNA of the CDR3 is TGTGCCAGCAGTGAAGGGACAGGGAATGAGCAGTTCTTC. Translation: CASSEGTGNEQFF.